A single sample is the source of the 16 T cell receptor beta chains below, sequenced in a study of cytomegalovirus exposure and HLA in healthy donors. Both 60 Vbeta primers and 13 Jbeta primers went into the PCR. Only in-frame clones appear in the TCRdb table, and some are missing; sequencing was by immunoSEQ multiplex PCR. The sample lists roughly 110,000 clones, 70% to 80% occurring once. The sample comprised PBMCs. All receptors come from a female donor in good health and CMV-seronegative.

The chain has TRBV27 and TRBJ2-2, with 9 bases lining up with TRBD2. The CDR3 runs to 16 residues. Germline V gene sequence: CDR1 MNHEY, CDR2 SMNVEV (reference sequence). Trimming at V came to 5 bases and at J to 7 bases, leaving 11 bases not matched to a gene. The DNA of the CDR3 is TGTGCCAGCAGTCCCATAGCGGGAGTGAGCGTCGGGGAGCTGTTTTTT. This translates into CASSPIAGVSVGELFF.

The V call is TRBV27, the J call TRBJ1-1; no clear D. Trimming took 2 bases from V and 0 from J, leaving 19 bases between them. CDR3 length: 18 amino acids. Looked up from germline, CDR1 is MNHEY and CDR2 is SMNVEV (reference sequence). In DNA form, the CDR3 reads TGTGCCAGCAGTTTACCCCCCTTAAAGGGAGGAATGAACACTGAAGCTTTCTTT. Protein sequence: CASSLPPLKGGMNTEAFF.

V usage is TRBV28 and J usage is TRBJ2-7, with D possibly TRBD2 on 6 matching bases. Germline lookup yields CDR1 MDHEN and CDR2 SYDVKM. CDR3 length equals 14 residues. Trimming took off 6 bases at V and 4 bases at J, with 16 bases between the two ends. CDR3 DNA sequence: TGTGCCAGCAGCGATCCCTGGGGGGTTTACGAGCAGTACTTC. Translation gives CASSDPWGVYEQYF. Full variable domain (rest looked up from reference TRBV28 and TRBJ2-7): DVKVTQSSRYLVKRTGEKVFLECVQDMDHENMFWYRQDPGLGLRLIYFSYDVKMKEKGDIPEGYSVSREKKERFSLILESASTNQTSMYLCASSDPWGVYEQYFGPGTRLTVT.

The chain uses TRBV7-2 and TRBJ1-5; the match to TRBD1 covers 9 bases. Germline loops: CDR1 SGHTA, CDR2 FQGNSA. The CDR3 spans 15 residues. V lost 2 bases to trimming and J lost 4 bases; unmatched junction nucleotides: 3. The CDR3 loop reads CASSLFGTGNQPQHF. In nucleotides, the CDR3 is TGTGCCAGCAGCTTATTCGGGACAGGGAATCAGCCCCAGCATTTT.

This chain connects TRBV29-1 to TRBJ1-2; D remains ambiguous. The CDR3 runs to 13 residues. Germline V lookup: CDR1 SQVTM, CDR2 ANQGSEA. With 6 bases removed from V and 4 bases from J, the gap between germline ends came to 15 bases. CDR3 in DNA: TGCAGCGTGCGGGTGATCGGCCCCTATGGCTACACCTTC. Protein: CSVRVIGPYGYTF. Together with reference TRBV29-1 and TRBJ1-2, the CDR3 gives the full variable domain: SAVISQKPSRDICQRGTSLTIQCQVDSQVTMMFWYRQQPGQSLTLIATANQGSEATYESGFVIDKFPISRPNLTFSTLTVSNMSPEDSSIYLCSVRVIGPYGYTFGSGTRLTVV.

The rearrangement links TRBV5-5 to TRBJ1-2, with D tentatively TRBD1 (5 bases). The CDR3 extends over 17 amino acids. V lost 3 bases and J 1 base, leaving 19 bases between the germline ends. Germline V gives CDR1 SGHKS, CDR2 YYEKEE (reference sequence). CDR3 sequence (DNA): TGTGCCAGCAGCTCTACAATTTCCGGGACTCATAACTATGGCTACACCTTC. Translating it yields CASSSTISGTHNYGYTF.

This clone turned up a few times. The rearrangement joins TRBV27 to TRBJ2-3, with 9 bases lining up with TRBD2. This CDR3 is built from 16 residues. From germline, CDR1 is MNHEY and CDR2 SMNVEV (reference sequence). V was clipped by 2 bases and J by 2 bases; unmatched bases: 5. The CDR3 region is CASSLAGGPFTDTQYF. DNA of the CDR3: TGTGCCAGCAGTTTAGCGGGAGGGCCTTTCACAGATACGCAGTATTTT.

A few counts support this clone. The V call is TRBV4-3, the J call TRBJ1-5, with 8 bases identical to TRBD1. The V gene end was trimmed by 3 bases and the J gene end by 7 bases; junction bases not matched to a gene: 8. Germline CDR1 reads LGHNA; CDR2 reads YSLEER. This CDR3 comprises 15 residues. The CDR3 loop is CASSQDRDGKQPQHF. CDR3 sequence (DNA): TGCGCCAGCAGCCAGGACAGGGATGGAAAGCAGCCCCAGCATTTT.

The chain recombines TRBV5-5 with TRBJ2-3; D perhaps matches TRBD1 (6 bases). The germline V gene has CDR1 SGHKS and CDR2 YYEKEE (reference sequence). V lost 0 bases and J lost 1, with 6 bases in between. CDR3 length equals 14 residues. CDR3 in amino acids: CASSLGTGTDTQYF. CDR3 nucleotides: TGTGCCAGCAGCTTGGGGACAGGCACAGATACGCAGTATTTT.

The chain has TRBV30 and TRBJ2-1, with 7 bases lining up with TRBD2. The ends lost 5 bases at V and 3 bases at J; junction bases unmatched: 4. The CDR3 length is 13 residues. Germline CDR1 GTSNPN, CDR2 SVGIG (reference sequence). In DNA, the CDR3 is TGTGCCTGGGGGACTACCAACTACAATGAGCAGTTCTTC. Residues: CAWGTTNYNEQFF. Using reference TRBV30 and TRBJ2-1 for the parts outside the CDR3, the full variable domain is SQTIHQWPATLVQPVGSPLSLECTVEGTSNPNLYWYRQAAGRGLQLLFYSVGIGQISSEVPQNLSASRPQDRQFILSSKKLLLSDSGFYLCAWGTTNYNEQFFGPGTRLTVL.

This chain connects TRBV5-6 to TRBJ1-1, with D perhaps matching TRBD1 (5 bases). V was trimmed by 0 bases and J by 3 bases, leaving 9 bases between them. The CDR3 sequence is 14 residues long. Germline values: CDR1 SGHDT, CDR2 YYEEEE. CDR3 DNA sequence: TGTGCCAGCAGCTTGGGAGGGGACTACACTGAAGCTTTCTTT. This gives the protein CASSLGGDYTEAFF.

This chain links TRBV7-2 with TRBJ2-2, with 9 positions matching TRBD1. The V gene end was trimmed by 6 bases and the J gene end by 2 bases; junction bases not matched to a gene: 4. Germline assignment: CDR1 SGHTA and CDR2 FQGNSA. The CDR3 covers 15 residues. Here the CDR3 DNA reads TGTGCCAGCAGTGGACAGGGGATAAACACCGGGGAGCTGTTTTTT. It translates to CASSGQGINTGELFF. Supplemented by reference TRBV7-2 and TRBJ2-2, the full variable domain reads GAGVSQSPSNKVTEKGKDVELRCDPISGHTALYWYRQSLGQGLEFLIYFQGNSAPDKSGLPSDRFSAERTGGSVSTLTIQRTQQEDSAVYLCASSGQGINTGELFFGEGSRLTVL.

The V and J genes are TRBV5-1 and TRBJ2-5; 7 nucleotides agree with TRBD1. The CDR3 is made up of 15 amino acids. Trimming at V came to 4 bases and at J to 5 bases, leaving 11 bases not matched to a gene. Germline CDR1 and CDR2: SGHRS and YFSETQ. This CDR3 is CASSDVRQGRETQYF. The CDR3 DNA sequence: TGCGCCAGCAGCGACGTTCGACAGGGCAGGGAGACCCAGTACTTC.

The chain combines TRBV4-1 with TRBJ1-5; no firm D call. From germline, CDR1 is MGHRA and CDR2 YSYEKL. Trimming cost V 1 base and J 4 bases, with 8 bases left between them. The CDR3 contains 14 residues. This CDR3 is CASSQGQMNQPQHF. CDR3 sequence (DNA): TGCGCCAGCAGCCAAGGGCAGATGAATCAGCCCCAGCATTTT.

This clone came up once. This sequence joins TRBV7-3 and TRBJ2-2; 8 positions match TRBD1. With 1 base clipped from V and 6 bases from J, the junction kept 13 bases outside the gene matches. The germline CDR1 and CDR2 sequences are SGHTA and FQGTGA. CDR3 length equals 18 residues. The CDR3 region is CASSLRAQGAPVPGELFF. CDR3 in DNA: TGTGCCAGCAGCTTAAGGGCCCAGGGGGCGCCGGTCCCCGGGGAGCTGTTTTTT.

This rearrangement joins TRBV6-5 to TRBJ2-7; D gene unclear. This CDR3 has 11 amino acids. Germline values: CDR1 MNHEY, CDR2 SVGAGI. The V end was cut by 7 bases, the J end by 2 bases, with 6 bases between. The CDR3 region has the DNA TGTGCCAGCAATCTAACCTACGAGCAGTACTTC. Its translation is CASNLTYEQYF.